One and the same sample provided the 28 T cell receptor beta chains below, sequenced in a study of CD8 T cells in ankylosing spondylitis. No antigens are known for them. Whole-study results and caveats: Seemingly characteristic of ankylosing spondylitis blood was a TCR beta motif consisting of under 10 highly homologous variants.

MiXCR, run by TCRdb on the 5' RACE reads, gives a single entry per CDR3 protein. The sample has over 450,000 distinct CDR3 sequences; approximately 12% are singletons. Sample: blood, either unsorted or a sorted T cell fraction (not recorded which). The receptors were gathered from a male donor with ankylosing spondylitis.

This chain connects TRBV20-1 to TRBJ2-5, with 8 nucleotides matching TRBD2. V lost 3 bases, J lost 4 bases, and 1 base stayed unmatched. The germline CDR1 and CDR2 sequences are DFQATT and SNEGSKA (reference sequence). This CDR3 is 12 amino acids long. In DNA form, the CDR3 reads TGCAGTGCTAGTACTAGCGGAGAGACCCAGTACTTC. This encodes CSASTSGETQYF.

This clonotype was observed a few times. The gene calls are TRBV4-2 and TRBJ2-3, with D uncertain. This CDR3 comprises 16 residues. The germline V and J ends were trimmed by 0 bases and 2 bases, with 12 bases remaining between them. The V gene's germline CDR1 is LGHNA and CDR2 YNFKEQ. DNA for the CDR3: TGTGCCAGCAGCCAAGATGGCACGATTTTCACAGATACGCAGTATTTT. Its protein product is CASSQDGTIFTDTQYF.

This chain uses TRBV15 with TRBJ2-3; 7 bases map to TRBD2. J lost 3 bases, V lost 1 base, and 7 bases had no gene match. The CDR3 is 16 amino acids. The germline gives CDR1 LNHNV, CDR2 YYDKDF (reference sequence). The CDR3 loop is CATSRGWAGETDTQYF. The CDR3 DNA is TGTGCCACCAGCAGAGGCTGGGCGGGAGAAACAGATACGCAGTATTTT.

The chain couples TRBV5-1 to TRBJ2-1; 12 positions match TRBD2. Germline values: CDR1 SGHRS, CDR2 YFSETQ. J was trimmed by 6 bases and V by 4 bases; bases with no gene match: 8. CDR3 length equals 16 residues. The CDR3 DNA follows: TGCGCCAGCAGCCCGCTACTAGCGGGAGGCGGCAATGAGCAGTTCTTC. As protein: CASSPLLAGGGNEQFF.

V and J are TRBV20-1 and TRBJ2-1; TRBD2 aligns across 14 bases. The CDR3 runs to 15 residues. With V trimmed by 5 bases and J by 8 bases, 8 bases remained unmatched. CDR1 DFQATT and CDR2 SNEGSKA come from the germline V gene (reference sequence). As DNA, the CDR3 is TGCAGTGCTGGGGGACTAGCGGGGGCTAGGGATGAGCAGTTCTTC. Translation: CSAGGLAGARDEQFF.

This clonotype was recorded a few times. The CDR3 sequence is CASSVGDSGETQYF. CDR3 coding DNA: TGTGCCAGCAGCGTAGGGGATAGCGGAGAGACCCAGTACTTC. This chain links TRBV9 with TRBJ2-5, with D maybe TRBD2 (6 bases). The CDR3 is 14 amino acids. The germline V and J ends were trimmed by 0 bases and 4 bases, with 10 bases remaining between them. Germline V CDR1 and CDR2: SGDLS, YYNGEE.

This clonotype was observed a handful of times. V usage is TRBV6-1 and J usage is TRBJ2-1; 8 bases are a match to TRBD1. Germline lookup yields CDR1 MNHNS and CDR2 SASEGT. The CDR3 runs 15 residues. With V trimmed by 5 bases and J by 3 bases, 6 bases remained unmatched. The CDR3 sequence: CASSKGQALYNEQFF. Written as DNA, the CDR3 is TGTGCCAGCAGTAAGGGACAGGCGCTCTACAATGAGCAGTTCTTC.

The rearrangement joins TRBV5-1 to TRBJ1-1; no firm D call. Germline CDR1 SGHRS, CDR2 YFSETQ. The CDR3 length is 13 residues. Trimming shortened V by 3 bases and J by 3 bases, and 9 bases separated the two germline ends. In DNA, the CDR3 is TGCGCCAGCAGCTCTTCGCGGGACACTGAAGCTTTCTTT. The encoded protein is CASSSSRDTEAFF.

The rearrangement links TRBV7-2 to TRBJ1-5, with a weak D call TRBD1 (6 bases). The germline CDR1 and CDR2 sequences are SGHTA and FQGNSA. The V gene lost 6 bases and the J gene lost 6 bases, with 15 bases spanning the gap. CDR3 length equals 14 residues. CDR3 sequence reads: CASSIRGGGQPQHF. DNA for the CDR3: TGTGCCAGCAGTATCAGGGGAGGGGGTCAGCCCCAGCATTTT.

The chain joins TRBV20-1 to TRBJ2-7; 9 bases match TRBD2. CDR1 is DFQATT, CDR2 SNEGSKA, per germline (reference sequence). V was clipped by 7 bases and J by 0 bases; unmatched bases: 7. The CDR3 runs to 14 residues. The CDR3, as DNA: TGCAGTGTTAACCTAGCGGGGTTCTCCTACGAGCAGTACTTC. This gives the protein CSVNLAGFSYEQYF.

CDR3 amino acids: CASSSPGQPYEETQYF. Here the CDR3 DNA reads TGTGCCAGCAGCTCCCCGGGACAGCCGTACGAAGAGACCCAGTACTTC. J is TRBJ2-5 and V is TRBV7-2; 7 bases match TRBD1. The CDR3 consists of 16 residues. The germline V gene has CDR1 SGHTA and CDR2 FQGNSA. V lost 4 bases to trimming and J lost 3 bases; unmatched junction nucleotides: 11.

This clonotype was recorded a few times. In nucleotides, the CDR3 is TGCGCCAGCAGCTTGAGAAGCGGGACGTACCAAGAGACCCAGTACTTC. It yields the protein CASSLRSGTYQETQYF. The chain joins TRBV5-1 to TRBJ2-5, with 7 positions matching TRBD2. Per germline, CDR1 SGHRS and CDR2 YFSETQ. The length of the CDR3 is 16 residues. Trimming took 1 base from V and 0 from J; bases not matched to a gene: 6.

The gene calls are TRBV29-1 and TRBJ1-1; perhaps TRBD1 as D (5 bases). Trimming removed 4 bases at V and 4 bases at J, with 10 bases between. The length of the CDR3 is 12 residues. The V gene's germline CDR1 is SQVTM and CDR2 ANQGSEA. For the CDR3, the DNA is TGCAGCGTTGGGGCGAGGGGCACTGAAGCTTTCTTT. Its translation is CSVGARGTEAFF. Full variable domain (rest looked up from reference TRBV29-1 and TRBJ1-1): SAVISQKPSRDICQRGTSLTIQCQVDSQVTMMFWYRQQPGQSLTLIATANQGSEATYESGFVIDKFPISRPNLTFSTLTVSNMSPEDSSIYLCSVGARGTEAFFGQGTRLTVV.

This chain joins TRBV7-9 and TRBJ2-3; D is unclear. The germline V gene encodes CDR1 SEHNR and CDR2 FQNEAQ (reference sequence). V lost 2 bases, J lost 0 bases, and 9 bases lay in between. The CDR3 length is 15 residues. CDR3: CASSLSTTSTDTQYF. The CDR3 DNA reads TGTGCCAGCAGCTTAAGTACAACTAGCACAGATACGCAGTATTTT. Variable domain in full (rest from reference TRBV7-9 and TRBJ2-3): DTGVSQNPRHKITKRGQNVTFRCDPISEHNRLYWYRQTLGQGPEFLTYFQNEAQLEKSRLLSDRFSAERPKGSFSTLEIQRTEQGDSAMYLCASSLSTTSTDTQYFGPGTRLTVL.

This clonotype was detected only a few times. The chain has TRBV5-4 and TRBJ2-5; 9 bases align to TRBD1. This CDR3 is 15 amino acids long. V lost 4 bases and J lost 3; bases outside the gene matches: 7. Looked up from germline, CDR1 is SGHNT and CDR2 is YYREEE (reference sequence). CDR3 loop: CASSGIDRGEETQYF. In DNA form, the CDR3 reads TGTGCCAGCAGCGGGATAGACAGGGGGGAAGAGACCCAGTACTTC.

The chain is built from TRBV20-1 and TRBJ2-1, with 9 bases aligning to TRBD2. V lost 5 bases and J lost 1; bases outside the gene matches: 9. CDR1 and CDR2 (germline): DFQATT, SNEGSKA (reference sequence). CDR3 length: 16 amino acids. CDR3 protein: CSAQDRAGGSYNEQFF. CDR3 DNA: TGCAGTGCTCAAGATCGAGCGGGAGGTTCCTACAATGAGCAGTTCTTC.

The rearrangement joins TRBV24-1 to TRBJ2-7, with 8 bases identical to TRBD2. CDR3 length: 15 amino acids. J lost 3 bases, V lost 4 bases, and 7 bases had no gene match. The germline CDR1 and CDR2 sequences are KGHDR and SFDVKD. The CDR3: CATSDPGRDHYEQYF. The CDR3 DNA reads TGTGCCACCAGTGACCCCGGGAGGGACCACTACGAGCAGTACTTC.

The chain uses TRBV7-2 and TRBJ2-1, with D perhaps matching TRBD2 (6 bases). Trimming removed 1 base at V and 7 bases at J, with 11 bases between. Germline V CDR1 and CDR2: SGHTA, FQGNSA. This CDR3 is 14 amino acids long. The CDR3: CASSLGREVNEQFF. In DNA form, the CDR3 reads TGTGCCAGCAGCTTAGGCAGGGAGGTTAATGAGCAGTTCTTC.

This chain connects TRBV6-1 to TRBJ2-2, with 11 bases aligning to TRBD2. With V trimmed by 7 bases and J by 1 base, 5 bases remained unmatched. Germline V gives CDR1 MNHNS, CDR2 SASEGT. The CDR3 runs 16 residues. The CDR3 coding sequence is TGTGCCAGCACTACCGGGACTAGCGGGAACACCGGGGAGCTGTTTTTT. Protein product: CASTTGTSGNTGELFF.

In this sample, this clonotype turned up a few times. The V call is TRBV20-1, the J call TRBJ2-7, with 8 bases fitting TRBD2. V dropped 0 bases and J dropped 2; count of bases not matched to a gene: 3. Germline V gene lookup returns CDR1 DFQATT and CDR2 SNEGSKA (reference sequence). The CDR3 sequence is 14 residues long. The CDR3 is CSARDQREPYEQYF. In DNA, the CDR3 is TGCAGTGCTAGAGATCAGCGGGAGCCCTACGAGCAGTACTTC.

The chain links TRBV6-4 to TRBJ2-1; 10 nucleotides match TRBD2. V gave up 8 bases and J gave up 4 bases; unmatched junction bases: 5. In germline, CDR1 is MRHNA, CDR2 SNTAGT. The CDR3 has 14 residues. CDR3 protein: CASGSGRGYNEQFF. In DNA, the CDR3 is TGTGCCAGCGGGAGCGGGAGGGGATACAATGAGCAGTTCTTC.

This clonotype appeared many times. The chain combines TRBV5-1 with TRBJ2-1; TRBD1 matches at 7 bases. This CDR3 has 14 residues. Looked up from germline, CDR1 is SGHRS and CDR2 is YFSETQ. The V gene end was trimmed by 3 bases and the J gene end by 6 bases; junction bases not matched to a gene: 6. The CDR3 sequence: CASSYDRVVNEQFF. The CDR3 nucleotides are TGCGCCAGCAGCTATGACAGGGTGGTCAATGAGCAGTTCTTC. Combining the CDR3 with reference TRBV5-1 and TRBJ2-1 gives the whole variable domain KAGVTQTPRYLIKTRGQQVTLSCSPISGHRSVSWYQQTPGQGLQFLFEYFSETQRNKGNFPGRFSGRQFSNSRSEMNVSTLELGDSALYLCASSYDRVVNEQFFGPGTRLTVL.

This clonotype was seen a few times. The CDR3, as DNA: TGCGCCAGCAGTGGGGGGCGACAGGGTAGCTCCTACAATGAGCAGTTCTTC. Encoded protein: CASSGGRQGSSYNEQFF. The genes are TRBV10-2 and TRBJ2-1; TRBD1 matches 7 bases. Trimming cost V 4 bases and J 0 bases; bases outside gene matches: 9. Looked up from germline, CDR1 is WSHSY and CDR2 is SAAADI. The CDR3 has 17 amino acids.

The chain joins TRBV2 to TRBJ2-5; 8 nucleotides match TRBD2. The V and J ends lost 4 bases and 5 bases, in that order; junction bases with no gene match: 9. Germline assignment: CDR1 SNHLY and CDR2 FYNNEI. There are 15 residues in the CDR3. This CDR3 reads CASSVNGRGGETQYF. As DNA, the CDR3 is TGTGCCAGCAGTGTAAACGGGAGGGGAGGGGAGACCCAGTACTTC. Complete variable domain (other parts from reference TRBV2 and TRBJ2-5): EPEVTQTPSHQVTQMGQEVILRCVPISNHLYFYWYRQILGQKVEFLVSFYNNEISEKSEIFDDQFSVERPDGSNFTLKIRSTKLEDSAMYFCASSVNGRGGETQYFGPGTRLLVL.

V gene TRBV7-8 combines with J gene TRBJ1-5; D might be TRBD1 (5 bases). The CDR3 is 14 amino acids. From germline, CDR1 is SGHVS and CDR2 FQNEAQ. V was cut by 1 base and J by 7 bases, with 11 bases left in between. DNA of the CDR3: TGTGCCAGCAGCTTAGGGGACCCTTCACAGCCCCAGCATTTT. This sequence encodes CASSLGDPSQPQHF. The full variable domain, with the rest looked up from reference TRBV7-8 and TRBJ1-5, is GAGVSQSPRYKVAKRGQDVALRCDPISGHVSLFWYQQALGQGPEFLTYFQNEAQLDKSGLPSDRFFAERPEGSVSTLKIQRTQQEDSAVYLCASSLGDPSQPQHFGDGTRLSIL.

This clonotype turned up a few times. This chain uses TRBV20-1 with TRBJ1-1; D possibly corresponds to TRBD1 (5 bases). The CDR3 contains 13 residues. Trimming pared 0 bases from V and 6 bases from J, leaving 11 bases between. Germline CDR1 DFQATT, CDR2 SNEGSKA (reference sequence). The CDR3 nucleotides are TGCAGTGCTAGAGAAGACAGCTGGTCTGAAGCTTTCTTT. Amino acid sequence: CSAREDSWSEAFF.

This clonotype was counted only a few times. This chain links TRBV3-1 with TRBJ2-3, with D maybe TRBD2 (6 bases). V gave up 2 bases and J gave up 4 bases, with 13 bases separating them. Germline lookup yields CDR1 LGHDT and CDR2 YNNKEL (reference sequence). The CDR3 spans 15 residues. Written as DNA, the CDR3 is TGTGCCAGCAGCCAATTCTGGTCTAGCGCAGATACGCAGTATTTT. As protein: CASSQFWSSADTQYF.

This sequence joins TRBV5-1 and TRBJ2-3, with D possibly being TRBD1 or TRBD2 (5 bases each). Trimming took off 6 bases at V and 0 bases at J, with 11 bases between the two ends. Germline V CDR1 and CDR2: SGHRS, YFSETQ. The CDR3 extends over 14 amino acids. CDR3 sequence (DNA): TGCGCCAGCATGGGGGAAGCTAGCACAGATACGCAGTATTTT. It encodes CASMGEASTDTQYF.